Detailed here is one TCR beta chain. This specimen belongs to a study of blood T cell repertoires in COVID-19. Study background: The United States, Italy and Spain provided the acute and convalescent COVID-19 samples. T cells, B-cell-depleted T cells, or PBMCs supplied cDNA or gDNA.

Germline loops: CDR1 MDHEN, CDR2 SYDVKM. Trimming removed 5 bases at V and 4 bases at J, with 18 bases between. The CDR3 is 16 amino acids. Study processing details: Reference gene primer amplification gave estimated nucleated cell counts. The assay was immunoSEQ multiplex PCR, and TCRdb's table has in-frame clones only and misses some. The V and J calls and clone size come from that table; D and trimming were worked out from the DNA. The table lists more than 85,000 clones, around 84% of them singletons. The rearrangement joins TRBV28 to TRBJ1-3, with D unresolved. Sequencing input: peripheral blood. This TCR derives from a man aged 60 to 69 with acute or convalescent COVID-19. The CDR3 DNA reads TGTGCCAGCAGTCCGTCGCCGGGTTCTAAGGGAAACACCATATATTTT. It specifies CASSPSPGSKGNTIYF.